This T cell receptor (beta chain) was recorded in a study of blood T cell repertoires in COVID-19. Here immunoSEQ multiplex PCR was the method, and the copy in TCRdb shows in-frame clones only, minus some. The sample has about 240,000 clones, around 88% seen once; the top ten hold around 3%. Participants came from roughly 25 US areas, aged about 18 to 90 years. The germline gives CDR1 SEHNR, CDR2 FQNEAQ (reference sequence). This CDR3 comprises 13 residues. The J segment lost 8 bases and the V segment lost 1 base, leaving 3 bases of the junction unmatched. The rearrangement joins TRBV7-9 to TRBJ1-2; 8 bases are a match to TRBD1. The clonotype comes from a woman between 40 and 55 years old with acute COVID-19. Sequencing was done on a sample of PBMCs or T cells enriched from blood (not recorded which). CDR3 nucleotides: TGTGCCAGCAGCTTAGAACAGGGGGGCGGCTACACCTTC. The encoded protein is CASSLEQGGGYTF.